This T cell receptor beta chain was sequenced in a study of blood T cells in healthy people across ages. As to this clonotype: Its cognate antigen is unknown.

Every sample yielded at least 6.5 million isolated PBMCs. Extractions gave at least 5.5 micrograms of total RNA per sample. Findings and caveats of the study: Per million T cells, the diversity of TCR beta decreased roughly linearly as age advanced. In long-lived donors, naive CD4+ cell counts and diversity exceeded those of aged donors.

For the second PCR, which ran for roughly 6 to 12 cycles, a sample-barcoded 5' primer and a J-beta primer mix were used. TCRdb re-called the 5' RACE reads with MiXCR, one entry per CDR3 protein. This sample has over 1,500,000 distinct CDR3 sequences; 49% occur once, and the top ten carry around 2.1%. The CDR3 totals 16 residues. CDR1 and CDR2 from the germline V gene are SNHLY and FYNNEI. The specimen sequenced was blood. The receptor was isolated from a middle-aged woman in good health. The rearrangement links TRBV2 to TRBJ2-1; TRBD2 aligns across 12 bases. Matching the DNA end better, TRBJ2-7 makes the J call doubtful. The CDR3 reads CASSTPSGGARNEQYF. DNA for the CDR3: TGTGCCAGCAGCACCCCTAGCGGGGGGGCCCGCAATGAGCAGTACTTC.